Presented here are 28 T cell receptor beta chains from one specimen sequenced in a study of PD-1 blockade in classical Hodgkin lymphoma. Each patient's relapse followed autologous stem cell transplantation, and brentuximab vedotin exposure varied. The repertoire was sequenced with immunoSEQ multiplex PCR; TCRdb's copy has only in-frame clones and lacks some. The sample consists of under 100,000 clones, approximately 91% of them appearing once. The sample consisted of peripheral blood mononuclear cells (PBMCs), taken before the second cycle of nivolumab. These receptor sequences come from a human donor with classical Hodgkin lymphoma.

The chain combines TRBV9 with TRBJ2-3; D remains ambiguous. Trimming left V 4 bases short and J 3 bases short, with 6 bases between. There are 12 residues in the CDR3. Germline values: CDR1 SGDLS, CDR2 YYNGEE. This CDR3 is CASSPWTDTQYF. In DNA, the CDR3 is TGTGCCAGCAGCCCCTGGACAGATACGCAGTATTTT.

The rearrangement joins TRBV28 to TRBJ1-2, with TRBD1 matching 9 bases. V was pared by 4 bases and J by 4 bases, with 16 bases of the junction left unmatched. Germline CDR1 is MDHEN and CDR2 is SYDVKM. The CDR3 runs to 18 residues. CDR3 in amino acids: CASSSLPYRGRVTYGYTF. The CDR3 DNA reads TGTGCCAGCAGTTCCTTACCTTACAGGGGGCGCGTCACCTATGGCTACACCTTC.

This sequence joins TRBV5-6 and TRBJ2-7; maybe TRBD2 (6 bases). The CDR3 length is 12 residues. Germline V gene lookup returns CDR1 SGHDT and CDR2 YYEEEE. V was clipped by 4 bases and J by 6 bases, with 11 bases between them. In nucleotides, the CDR3 is TGTGCCAGCAGCCAAGGAGCGGGCGAGCAGTACTTC. This translates into CASSQGAGEQYF.

The chain combines TRBV6-1 with TRBJ2-7; weak D call: TRBD1 (5 bases). The CDR3 loop spans 15 amino acids. The V and J ends lost 8 bases and 0 bases respectively, with 17 bases between them. Germline V lookup: CDR1 MNHNS, CDR2 SASEGT. The CDR3 sequence is CASRWLDTSSYEQYF. The DNA for the CDR3 is TGTGCCAGCCGGTGGCTGGACACGAGCTCCTACGAGCAGTACTTC.

The chain links TRBV27 to TRBJ1-2, with D unclear. Deletions cut 3 bases from V and 8 bases from J, with 13 bases between. The CDR3 extends over 13 amino acids. Germline V CDR1 and CDR2: MNHEY, SMNVEV (reference sequence). CDR3 coding DNA: TGTGCCAGCAGTTTGGGCCCGGGTCGCGGCTACACCTTC. Encoded protein: CASSLGPGRGYTF.

This sequence joins TRBV7-9 and TRBJ1-2; unclear D gene. The CDR3 extends over 13 amino acids. Germline V gene sequence: CDR1 SEHNR, CDR2 FQNEAQ (reference sequence). The V and J ends lost 5 bases and 0 bases respectively, with 7 bases between them. This chain's CDR3 is CASSPSANYGYTF. The DNA of the CDR3 is TGTGCCAGCAGCCCCTCGGCTAACTATGGCTACACCTTC.

V usage is TRBV9 and J usage is TRBJ1-3; D is ambiguous. The CDR3 is 13 residues long. Trimming pared 4 bases from V and 6 bases from J, leaving 11 bases between. CDR1 and CDR2 (germline): SGDLS, YYNGEE. CDR3 amino acids: CASSPRSQNTIYF. The CDR3 region has the DNA TGTGCCAGCAGCCCCAGGAGCCAAAACACCATATATTTT. The full variable domain, in which reference TRBV9 and TRBJ1-3 provide the parts outside the CDR3, is DSGVTQTPKHLITATGQRVTLRCSPRSGDLSVYWYQQSLDQGLQFLIQYYNGEERAKGNILERFSAQQFPDLHSELNLSSLELGDSALYFCASSPRSQNTIYFGEGSWLTVV.

This sequence joins TRBV9 and TRBJ2-1; D is possibly TRBD2 (6 bases). With 3 bases removed from V and 7 bases from J, the gap between germline ends came to 20 bases. Germline CDR1 is SGDLS and CDR2 is YYNGEE. This CDR3 contains 16 residues. As DNA, the CDR3 is TGTGCCAGCAGCGGTCTGCGGGGTGAGGAACGAAATGAGCAGTTCTTC. Its translation: CASSGLRGEERNEQFF.

The J gene is TRBJ2-5, the V gene TRBV5-1, with TRBD2 matching over 8 bases. CDR3 size: 19 residues. CDR1 SGHRS and CDR2 YFSETQ come from the germline V gene. Trimming at V came to 0 bases and at J to 1 base, leaving 14 bases not matched to a gene. For the CDR3, the DNA is TGCGCCAGCAGCTTGGCCCCCTGGGGGTGGAGCGGGAGCCAAGAGACCCAGTACTTC. Residues: CASSLAPWGWSGSQETQYF.

This rearrangement joins TRBV5-1 to TRBJ2-7; D is unresolved. The CDR3 length is 13 residues. Germline V gene lookup returns CDR1 SGHRS and CDR2 YFSETQ. V dropped 0 bases and J dropped 7 bases, with 11 bases sitting between them. The CDR3, as DNA: TGCGCCAGCAGCTTGGCTGGGGTAAATGAGCAGTACTTC. It specifies CASSLAGVNEQYF.

The rearrangement uses TRBV7-9 and TRBJ2-3; perhaps D is TRBD1 or TRBD2 (7 bases each). This CDR3 is 15 amino acids long. V shed 1 base and J shed 7 bases, with 15 bases lying between them. Per germline, CDR1 SEHNR and CDR2 FQNEAQ (reference sequence). The CDR3 bases are TGTGCCAGCAGCTTAGTAGGCCAGGGGGGGCATACGCAGTATTTT. Protein sequence: CASSLVGQGGHTQYF.

The chain uses TRBV19 and TRBJ1-5, with a tentative D call TRBD1 (5 bases). There are 16 residues in the CDR3. Per germline, CDR1 LNHDA and CDR2 SQIVND (reference sequence). V lost 7 bases to trimming and J lost 0 bases, with 16 bases between them. In DNA, the CDR3 is TGTGCCAGTAAGCGGGGGGGAGCTTATAGCAATCAGCCCCAGCATTTT. Its protein product is CASKRGGAYSNQPQHF.

The chain links TRBV28 to TRBJ2-5; 14 bases line up with TRBD2. This CDR3 spans 16 amino acids. V dropped 9 bases and J dropped 7; count of bases not matched to a gene: 13. CDR1 MDHEN and CDR2 SYDVKM come from the germline V gene. The CDR3 nucleotides are TGTGCCAGTAATACCGTCGGGACTAGCGGGAGCGGGACCCAGTACTTC. It codes for CASNTVGTSGSGTQYF.

The CDR3 bases are TGCAGCGTTGGGGCAGGTTTCACTTATGGCTACACCTTC. Its translation: CSVGAGFTYGYTF. V and J are TRBV29-1 and TRBJ1-2; D unresolved. With 4 bases removed from V and 5 bases from J, the gap between germline ends came to 14 bases. The CDR3 extends over 13 amino acids. CDR1 is SQVTM, CDR2 ANQGSEA, per germline. Full variable domain (remainder filled in from reference TRBV29-1 and TRBJ1-2): SAVISQKPSRDICQRGTSLTIQCQVDSQVTMMFWYRQQPGQSLTLIATANQGSEATYESGFVIDKFPISRPNLTFSTLTVSNMSPEDSSIYLCSVGAGFTYGYTFGSGTRLTVV.

The chain has TRBV9 and TRBJ2-3; D perhaps matches TRBD1 (6 bases). Germline V gene data show CDR1 as SGDLS and CDR2 as YYNGEE. The V and J ends lost 3 bases and 3 bases respectively, with 20 bases between them. CDR3 size: 17 residues. The chain's CDR3 is CASSEGESLWRTDTQYF. CDR3 DNA: TGTGCCAGCAGCGAGGGGGAGAGCTTGTGGAGGACAGATACGCAGTATTTT. The complete variable domain, with remaining parts taken from reference TRBV9 and TRBJ2-3, reads DSGVTQTPKHLITATGQRVTLRCSPRSGDLSVYWYQQSLDQGLQFLIQYYNGEERAKGNILERFSAQQFPDLHSELNLSSLELGDSALYFCASSEGESLWRTDTQYFGPGTRLTVL.

V is TRBV15 and J is TRBJ1-1; TRBD1 might be the D (5 bases). The germline V gene encodes CDR1 LNHNV and CDR2 YYDKDF (reference sequence). V lost 1 base to trimming and J lost 1 base, with 10 bases between them. The CDR3 is made up of 15 amino acids. The CDR3 here is CATSRGNTGNTEAFF. The CDR3 region has the DNA TGTGCCACCAGCAGAGGGAATACAGGGAACACTGAAGCTTTCTTT.

The chain recombines TRBV6-1 with TRBJ2-5; D perhaps matches TRBD2 (5 bases). V lost 1 base, J lost 6 bases, and 12 bases lay in between. Germline CDR1 is MNHNS and CDR2 is SASEGT. The CDR3 length is 14 residues. As DNA, the CDR3 is TGTGCCAGCAGTGAAGGGACTGCATCCCAGACCCAGTACTTC. Protein: CASSEGTASQTQYF.

The chain uses TRBV10-1 and TRBJ2-1; 15 bases are a match to TRBD2. Germline V gene sequence: CDR1 WNHNN, CDR2 SYGVQD (reference sequence). The CDR3 sequence is 18 residues long. V lost 3 bases, J lost 5 bases, and 8 bases stayed unmatched. The CDR3 protein is CASSDGTSGRTYDNEQFF. CDR3 coding DNA: TGCGCCAGCAGTGATGGGACTAGCGGGAGGACGTACGACAATGAGCAGTTCTTC.

The chain recombines TRBV6-6 with TRBJ2-5, with 8 positions matching TRBD1. V was clipped by 6 bases and J by 5 bases; unmatched bases: 8. The CDR3 length is 14 residues. Looked up from germline, CDR1 is MNHNY and CDR2 is SVGAGI (reference sequence). This CDR3 is CASSRDRFKETQYF. CDR3 nucleotides: TGTGCCAGCAGCAGGGACAGGTTCAAGGAGACCCAGTACTTC.

The count of this clone is one. This chain links TRBV4-1 with TRBJ2-2; possible D gene TRBD2, 6 bases. Trimming left V 0 bases short and J 5 bases short, with 7 bases between. The length of the CDR3 is 14 residues. Germline CDR1 MGHRA, CDR2 YSYEKL. The CDR3 DNA reads as TGCGCCAGCAGCCAAGAGGGGGGTACCGGGGAGCTGTTTTTT. This translates into CASSQEGGTGELFF.

The chain has TRBV30 and TRBJ1-3, with TRBD1 matching over 8 bases. The CDR3 spans 14 residues. CDR1 and CDR2 from the germline V gene are GTSNPN and SVGIG (reference sequence). V gave up 6 bases and J gave up 4 bases; unmatched junction bases: 8. The CDR3 DNA is TGTGCCTGCCAGCAGGGGGCGGGAGGAAACACCATATATTTT. Residues: CACQQGAGGNTIYF.

The chain joins TRBV6-6 to TRBJ2-1; D call uncertain. The CDR3 totals 8 residues. In germline, CDR1 is MNHNY, CDR2 SVGAGI (reference sequence). Written as DNA, the CDR3 is TGTCAGAGTGGTGAGCAGTTCTTC. It encodes CQSGEQFF.

This chain links TRBV28 with TRBJ2-1; 12 positions agree with TRBD2. Looked up from germline, CDR1 is MDHEN and CDR2 is SYDVKM. This CDR3 has 19 residues. The junction had 21 bases not matched to a gene; V was cut back by 8 bases and J by 7 bases. CDR3 region: CASWGGEPGLAGRRNEQFF. CDR3 DNA: TGTGCCAGCTGGGGAGGGGAACCTGGACTAGCGGGAAGACGAAATGAGCAGTTCTTC. Combining the CDR3 with reference TRBV28 and TRBJ2-1 gives the whole variable domain DVKVTQSSRYLVKRTGEKVFLECVQDMDHENMFWYRQDPGLGLRLIYFSYDVKMKEKGDIPEGYSVSREKKERFSLILESASTNQTSMYLCASWGGEPGLAGRRNEQFFGPGTRLTVL.

The rearrangement joins TRBV5-1 to TRBJ1-3; D gene uncertain. Deletions cut 4 bases from V and 0 bases from J, with 8 bases between. The germline gives CDR1 SGHRS, CDR2 YFSETQ. The CDR3 consists of 14 residues. The CDR3 DNA sequence: TGCGCCAGCAGCCCAGTTACCTCTGGAAACACCATATATTTT. It specifies CASSPVTSGNTIYF.

The chain employs TRBV6-1 and TRBJ1-1, with 7 bases lining up with TRBD1. The CDR3 has 14 residues. Unmatched junction bases numbered 6, after V lost 4 bases and J lost 4 bases. The germline gives CDR1 MNHNS, CDR2 SASEGT. CDR3: CASSGKTGATEAFF. The CDR3 coding sequence is TGTGCCAGCAGTGGGAAAACAGGGGCCACTGAAGCTTTCTTT.

This chain connects TRBV27 to TRBJ1-3, with unresolved D. V was clipped by 6 bases and J by 2 bases, with 20 bases between them. Germline CDR1 MNHEY, CDR2 SMNVEV (reference sequence). This CDR3 spans 17 amino acids. The CDR3 region is CASSPLVGRAAGNTIYF. The CDR3 nucleotides read TGTGCCAGCAGCCCACTAGTAGGACGTGCGGCTGGAAACACCATATATTTT.

V is TRBV28 and J is TRBJ1-1; D is possibly TRBD1 (6 bases). V gave up 3 bases and J gave up 1 base, with 12 bases separating them. The CDR3 has 15 amino acids. CDR1 is MDHEN, CDR2 SYDVKM, per germline. The CDR3 coding sequence is TGTGCCAGCAGTTTCTCCGGGACAAAGAACACTGAAGCTTTCTTT. Translated: CASSFSGTKNTEAFF. The full variable domain, with the rest looked up from reference TRBV28 and TRBJ1-1, is DVKVTQSSRYLVKRTGEKVFLECVQDMDHENMFWYRQDPGLGLRLIYFSYDVKMKEKGDIPEGYSVSREKKERFSLILESASTNQTSMYLCASSFSGTKNTEAFFGQGTRLTVV.

This clone was observed once. The chain carries TRBV19 and TRBJ2-1, with 8 nucleotides matching TRBD1. The junction had 5 bases not matched to a gene; V was cut back by 5 bases and J by 8 bases. CDR1 is LNHDA and CDR2 is SQIVND in the germline V gene (reference sequence). The CDR3 consists of 13 residues. The CDR3 sequence: CASSWTGHHEQFF. CDR3 DNA: TGTGCCAGTAGTTGGACAGGGCACCATGAGCAGTTCTTC.